Described below is a single TCR beta chain sequence and its context. This clone is deemed medium-sized (0.01 to 0.1%). This clone's antigen is unknown. The input lacks base qualities; no much larger clone sits a single base away. The immunoSEQ Assay was used to immunosequence TCRbeta CDR3 regions from genomic DNA. Before high-throughput sequencing, the genomic DNA was amplified using bias-controlled multiplex PCR. Per the source publication's procedure: To quantify the absolute abundance of each unique TCRbeta CDR3 region, the sequences were collapsed and filtered. Clonality was defined as 1 minus Pielou's evenness and was calculated using productive rearrangements only. Tumor T-cell fraction was calculated by normalizing TCRbeta template counts to usable DNA, which was estimated from several housekeeping genes. Clones with significantly greater frequencies in on-treatment versus baseline samples were identified using a previously published method. TCRdb re-hosts the immuneACCESS table, in-frame sequences only. Its copies lack some clones; in the studies checked, an unresolved V gene accounts for under half of them, and the cause for the rest is not known. V and J calls plus clone size are reproduced from that table; the DNA served to infer D and trimming. The table for this sample lists 850 to 1,000 clones; around 20% of them were counted only once. Jointly, the top ten make up around an eighth of the sample.

The data belong to a study of sequential checkpoint blockade in melanoma (dated by TCRdb to between 2019 and 2020). For the wider study: Patients were assigned by 1:1 randomization to either first-line nivolumab followed by ipilimumab (arm A) or ipilimumab followed by nivolumab (arm B). Maintenance nivolumab came after each of the two trial sequences. DNA from 91 pretreatment melanoma tumor samples was subjected to TCRbeta immunosequencing. For 20 to 25 patients, matched tumor biopsies were obtained before treatment and at week 13, following single-agent nivolumab (arm A) or ipilimumab (arm B). Roughly 80% of the matched tumor biopsy pairs taken before and after treatment were from the same lesion.

CDR1 and CDR2, per the germline V gene, are SNHLY and FYNNEI. The junction shows trimming of 6 bases on V and 0 bases on J, plus 15 bases between the germline ends. Measured from the cysteine to the phenylalanine, the CDR3 is 15 residues long. The CDR3 DNA has 45 bases and is translated from base 1. The research as a whole found: Tumor T-cell fraction and clonality correlated with PD-L1 staining and CD8+ T-cell counts but not with mutational load. In the nivolumab-first arm (arm A), pretreatment tumor TIL clonality was associated with response (P = .04). Validation of the response-prediction model combining TCR metrics and mutation burden is needed in larger, independent patient cohorts. Achieving clinical benefit was about 30 times more likely for patients whose tumor T-cell fraction and clonality increased by week 13. Within-arm analyses of tumor T-cell fraction were limited by small sample sizes and reduced statistical power.

Taken with the paper, the label for treatment or condition translates to: randomized to nivolumab then ipilimumab (arm A) or the reverse (arm B). Prior DNA-damaging chemotherapy had not been received by any trial patient. Samples were obtained from patients with melanoma enrolled in CheckMate 064, a randomized, open-label phase II trial of sequential checkpoint blockade. Genomic DNA from formalin-fixed paraffin-embedded (FFPE) tissue samples was used for tumor TCR sequencing. This TCR was sampled from a human donor with melanoma. Sequenced material: tumor tissue (inferred from file names), taken from a patient given nivolumab and ipilimumab in sequence. The chain is encoded by TRBV2 joined to TRBJ2-7; a tentative D call is TRBD1 (6 bases match). The bases read TGTGCCAGCAGCCAACAGGGATGGGGCTCCTACGAGCAGTACTTC. This translates into CASSQQGWGSYEQYF.